This TCR beta chain comes out of a study of CD8 T cells in ankylosing spondylitis. Study-wide points: It appeared that ankylosing spondylitis blood was characterized by a TCR beta motif of several highly homologous variants.

TCRdb ran MiXCR on the 5' RACE reads and lists one entry per CDR3 protein. The profile shows around 94,000 distinct CDR3 sequences, just under 9% of them singletons. Trimming shortened V by 6 bases and J by 4 bases, and 21 bases separated the two germline ends. This CDR3 spans 15 amino acids. Germline V gene lookup returns CDR1 DFQATT and CDR2 SNEGSKA (reference sequence). Ten or more counts support this clonotype. What it recognizes is unknown. The chain joins TRBV20-1 to TRBJ2-5; a weak D match, TRBD1 (6 bases). What was sequenced was blood, either unsorted or a sorted T cell fraction (not recorded which). The receptor comes from a male donor with ankylosing spondylitis. In DNA form, the CDR3 reads TGCAGTGCCACAGGTCCCAGGTCCAGGGGAGAGACCCAGTACTTC. As protein: CSATGPRSRGETQYF.